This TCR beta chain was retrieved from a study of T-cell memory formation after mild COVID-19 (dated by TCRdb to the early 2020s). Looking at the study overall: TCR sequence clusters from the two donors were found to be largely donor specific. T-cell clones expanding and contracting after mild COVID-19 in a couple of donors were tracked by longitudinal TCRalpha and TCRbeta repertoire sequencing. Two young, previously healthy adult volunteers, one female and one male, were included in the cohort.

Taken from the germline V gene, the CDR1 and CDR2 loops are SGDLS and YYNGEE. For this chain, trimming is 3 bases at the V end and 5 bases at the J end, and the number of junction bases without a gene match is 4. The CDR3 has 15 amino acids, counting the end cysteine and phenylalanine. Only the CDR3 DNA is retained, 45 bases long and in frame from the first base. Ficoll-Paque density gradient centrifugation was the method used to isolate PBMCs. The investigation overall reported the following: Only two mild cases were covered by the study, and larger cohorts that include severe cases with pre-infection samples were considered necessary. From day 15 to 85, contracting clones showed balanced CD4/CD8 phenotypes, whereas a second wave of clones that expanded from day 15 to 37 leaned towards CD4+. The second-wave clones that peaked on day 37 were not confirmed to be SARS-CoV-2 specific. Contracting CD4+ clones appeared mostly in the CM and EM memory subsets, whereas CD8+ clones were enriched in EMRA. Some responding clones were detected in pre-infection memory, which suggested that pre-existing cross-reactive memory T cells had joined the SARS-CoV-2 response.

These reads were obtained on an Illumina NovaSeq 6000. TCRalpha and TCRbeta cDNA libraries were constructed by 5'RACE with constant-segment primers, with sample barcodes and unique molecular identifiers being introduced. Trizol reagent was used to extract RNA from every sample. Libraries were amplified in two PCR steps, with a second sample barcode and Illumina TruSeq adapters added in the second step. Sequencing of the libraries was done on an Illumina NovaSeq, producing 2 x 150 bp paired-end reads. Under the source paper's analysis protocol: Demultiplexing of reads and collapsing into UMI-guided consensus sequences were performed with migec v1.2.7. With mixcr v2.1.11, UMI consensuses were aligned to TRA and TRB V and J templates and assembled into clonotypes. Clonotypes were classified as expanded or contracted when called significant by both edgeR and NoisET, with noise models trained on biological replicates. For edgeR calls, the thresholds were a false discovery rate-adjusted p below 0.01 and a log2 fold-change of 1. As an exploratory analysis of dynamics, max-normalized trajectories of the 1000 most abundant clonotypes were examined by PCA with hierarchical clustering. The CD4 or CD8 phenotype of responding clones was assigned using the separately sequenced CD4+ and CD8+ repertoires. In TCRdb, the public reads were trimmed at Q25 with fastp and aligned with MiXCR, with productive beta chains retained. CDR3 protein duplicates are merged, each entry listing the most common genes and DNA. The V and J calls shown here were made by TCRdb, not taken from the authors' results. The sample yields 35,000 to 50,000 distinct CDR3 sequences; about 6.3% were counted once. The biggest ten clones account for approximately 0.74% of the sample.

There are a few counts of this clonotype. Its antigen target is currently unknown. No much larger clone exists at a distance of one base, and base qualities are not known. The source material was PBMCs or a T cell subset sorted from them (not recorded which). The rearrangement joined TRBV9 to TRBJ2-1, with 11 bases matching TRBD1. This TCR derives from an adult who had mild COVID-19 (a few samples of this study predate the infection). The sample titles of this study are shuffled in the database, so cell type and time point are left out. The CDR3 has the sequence CASSEGQGGDNEQFF. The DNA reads TGTGCCAGCAGCGAGGGACAGGGGGGGGACAATGAGCAGTTCTTC.